This T cell receptor (beta chain) was observed in a study of shared clonotypes between healthy human individuals. The data were produced by immunoSEQ multiplex PCR, yet TCRdb's version contains in-frame clones alone and is incomplete. The table has around 1.1 million clones, 75% to 80% seen once; the top ten hold 0.6% to 0.7%. For this clone: Its antigen is not known.

Findings of the study overall: Naive subsets typically showed greater estimated richness than memory subsets. Sequencing depth was expected to influence donor clonotype sharing. The researchers took only blood, and tissue repertoires probably look different.

Naive CD4+ cells were CD45RA-selected; the remaining cells were memory. V gave up 6 bases and J gave up 6 bases, with 23 bases separating them. The CDR3 runs 16 residues. Germline-derived CDR1 and CDR2 are MDHEN and SYDVKM. This chain uses TRBV28 with TRBJ1-2; the D gene is possibly TRBD1 (6 bases). The sample comprised memory CD4+ T cells from PBMCs. Subset indicated: CD45RA-negative fraction. The TCR sequence derives from a man younger than 35 in good health. Some clones in this sample may be carry-over from other donors' samples. DNA of the CDR3: TGTGCCAGCAGGGGAATGGGGGGCGGTCTGTTCGATGGCTACACCTTC. Translation: CASRGMGGGLFDGYTF.